The clone carrying this T cell receptor (beta chain) appeared a few times. Its specificity is not known. The data were obtained in a study of post-analysis software for immune sequencing data. At the level of the study: Disease trajectories encompassed relapsing-remitting, secondary progressive and progressive-relapsing multiple sclerosis. Study observations and caveats: Relative to controls, patients had about 5 TRBV segments at higher frequency, with TRBV5-6, TRBV5-1 and TRBV20-1 among these. There was significantly lower normalized Chao1 diversity in multiple sclerosis patients than in controls. Analysis by F measure revealed that same-batch samples clustered strongly together.

This CDR3 has 15 amino acids. CDR1 SGHVS and CDR2 FNYEAQ come from the germline V gene. cDNA libraries of TCR beta carried unique molecular identifiers. T cells numbering roughly 0.85 to 11 million gave rise to some 500,000 cDNA molecules. TCRdb fed the PCR reads into MiXCR, producing one record per CDR3 protein. This sample has 500,000 to 600,000 distinct CDR3 sequences; roughly two fifths occur once, and the top ten carry around 1.7%. This TCR came from a girl between 5 and 17 years old with multiple sclerosis. V gene TRBV7-6 combines with J gene TRBJ2-4; 7 bases match TRBD1. The J call could be wrong; TRBJ2-7 is a better fit for the DNA end. The sequenced material came from blood. CDR3 nucleotides: TGTGCCAGCAGCCCTCGACAGGGCCTTCCCTACGAGCAGTACTTC. The encoded protein is CASSPRQGLPYEQYF.